This TCR beta chain appears in the sequencing data of a study of blood T cell repertoires in COVID-19. Study as a whole: Acute-phase and convalescent COVID-19 samples originated in the United States, Italy and Spain. Sources were T cells, B-cell-depleted T cells, or PBMCs; the material itself was cDNA or gDNA.

Germline-derived CDR1 and CDR2 are SNHLY and FYNNEI. This CDR3 is built from 13 residues. V lost 3 bases, J lost 4 bases, and 6 bases lay in between. As originally analysed: The authors estimated nucleated cell counts from reference gene primer amplification. Repertoires were generated with immunoSEQ multiplex PCR, while TCRdb's copy carries only in-frame clones and drops some. V, J and clone size reflect that table, while D and trimming were determined from the DNA. The table records 200,000 to 250,000 clones, less than 85% of them present only once. Sample: peripheral blood. This chain joins TRBV2 and TRBJ1-4, with no clear D. The TCR sequence derives from a woman aged 70-85 years with acute or convalescent COVID-19. The CDR3 loop is CASSERFNEKLFF. CDR3 coding DNA: TGTGCCAGCAGTGAGAGGTTTAATGAAAAACTGTTTTTT.